This entry features one T cell receptor beta chain sequence. No antigen is known for it. This sample was included in a study of monozygotic twins with inflammatory bowel disease. Study outcomes and limitations: Extra variability in the repertoires of patients may have come from differing immunosuppressive treatments.

TCRdb reprocessed the 5' RACE reads; each CDR3 protein has one entry and no DNA is given. The sample's table shows about 420,000 distinct CDR3 sequences. The sample comprised blood. This clonotype originated in a human donor with ulcerative colitis or Crohn's disease, or a healthy co-twin of an affected twin (not recorded which).

The CDR3: CASSQGGTYNEQFF. The chain recombines TRBV14 with TRBJ2-1; checking the TCRdb D call of TRBD2 is not possible without DNA. The germline CDR1 and CDR2 sequences are SGHDN and FVKESK. This CDR3 has 14 residues.